Described below is a single T cell receptor beta chain sequence and its context. Its antigen is currently not known. Nothing much larger sits one base from this clone, and base qualities are not available. The CDR3 regions of human TCRbeta chains were subjected to immunosequencing. In the paper's pipeline: Repertoire TCRs were matched against a reference library of SARS-CoV-2-specific TCRs generated with the MIRA antigen-specificity platform. Breadth meant the fraction of unique TCRs that were SARS-CoV-2-associated, whereas depth meant the fraction of total T cells that were SARS-CoV-2-associated. Using the MIRA data, each spike-specific TCR was mapped to the spike region that the TCR reacts to and placed in a CD4 or CD8 class. Log10-transformed breadth and depth values were compared by one-way ANOVA with Sidak's multiple comparisons tests. The clones in this table, taken by TCRdb from immuneACCESS, are in-frame only. Not every clone is retained; where verified, under half of the shortfall comes from an unresolved V gene, and the cause of the rest is unknown. That table furnishes V, J and clone size, whereas the DNA furnished D and trimming. The sample table records some 130,000 clones; roughly 90% of these occur just once. The top ten constitute 1.5% to 2% of the sample.

There are 16 amino acids in the CDR3, from cysteine to phenylalanine inclusive. CDR3 DNA only is kept here, 48 bases in frame from base 1. The germline V gene yields MGHRA for CDR1 and YSYEKL for CDR2. V drops 5 bases and J drops 4 bases, leaving 18 bases in between. This sample was taken from a study of T cell responses to AZD1222 COVID-19 vaccine (dated by TCRdb to the early 2020s). Notes on the research overall: AZD1222 recipients whose second dose came at about 4 weeks and those whose second dose came at about 12 weeks were combined into one group, since spike-specific TCR depth and breadth did not differ between the two schedules. Trial participants were enrolled by age into 18-55, 56-69 and 70-plus year subgroups, with roughly 160, 29 and 62 TCR-sequenced participants respectively. TCR sequencing was performed for some 250 trial participants, of whom 200 to 220 were given two doses of AZD1222 and approximately 25 were given two doses of MenACWY control vaccine. Points the paper makes about the study in general: A significant rise in spike-specific TCR breadth and depth was observed after two AZD1222 doses relative to day 0 and relative to MenACWY recipients. Most participants were white British and females outnumbered males, and the authors suggested that clonal diversity may have been underestimated. The vaccine-associated CD4 TCRs covered the entire spike protein, and the dominant responses fell in regions 160-218 and 743-854. Reportedly, close to half of the unique spike-specific TCRs recognized epitopes lying outside the regions that are mutated in the B.1.351 and B.1.1.7 variants. Because no samples from the day 14 peak response were available, repertoires could be characterized only after the peak T cell response. Conclusions about previously exposed vaccinees are limited because only a handful of AZD1222 recipients were SARS-CoV-2 seropositive at baseline. In the small 56-69-year group, the increase in depth fell short of significance, most likely because of low power.

The time point label corresponds to: baseline before first vaccination. Samples from vaccinated people were obtained from the UK trials COV001 and COV002, which included a single-blind randomized controlled phase 2/3 trial of AZD1222 (ChAdOx1 nCoV-19) in healthy adults. For TCRbeta chain sequencing, PBMC samples from trial participants were taken at day 0 and at day 28 after the second dose. This sample comprised peripheral blood, obtained on day 0 of AZD1222 vaccination. This receptor was obtained from an adult in good health. Recombination linked TRBV4-1 to TRBJ1-3, with the identity of the D gene unclear. The CDR3 reads as follows: CASSFDGFSRGNTIYF. The DNA is TGCGCCAGCAGCTTCGACGGCTTTTCTCGAGGAAACACCATATATTTT.